One and the same sample provided the 24 T cell receptor beta chains below, sequenced in a study of T-cell memory formation after mild COVID-19. TCRdb recomputed calls from the 5' RACE reads with MiXCR, one row per CDR3 protein. This sample has about 360,000 distinct CDR3 sequences, with under 15% found just once. The sequencing input was PBMCs or a T cell subset sorted from them (not recorded which). All receptors come from a man younger than 35 who had mild COVID-19 (a few samples of this study predate the infection). Cell type and time point are not known.

J is TRBJ2-1 and V is TRBV4-2; 9 nucleotides agree with TRBD2. The germline gives CDR1 LGHNA, CDR2 YNFKEQ. This CDR3 contains 15 residues. The J segment lost 8 bases and the V segment lost 1 base, leaving 6 bases of the junction unmatched. The CDR3 DNA is TGTGCCAGCAGCCAAGTGATCGAGCGGGGGGATGAGCAGTTCTTC. It translates to CASSQVIERGDEQFF.

In this sample, this clonotype turned up a few times. The rearrangement joins TRBV6-2 or TRBV6-3 to TRBJ2-3; either TRBD1 or TRBD2 may supply D (6 bases each). Looked up from germline, CDR1 is MNHEY and CDR2 is SVGEGT. This CDR3 is built from 15 residues. V was pared by 2 bases and J by 5 bases, with 14 bases between. The CDR3 DNA reads TGTGCCAGCAGTTACCTCACGAAGGGGGGAGATACGCAGTATTTT. The encoded protein is CASSYLTKGGDTQYF.

This chain joins TRBV7-8 and TRBJ2-7; 9 positions agree with TRBD1. V shed 1 base, J shed 4 bases, and the junction held 14 bases outside the gene matches. Germline V CDR1 and CDR2: SGHVS, FQNEAQ. The CDR3 totals 18 residues. CDR3 sequence: CASSLDGLGGQGAYEQYV. The CDR3 nucleotides read TGTGCCAGCAGCTTAGACGGTCTTGGGGGACAGGGAGCATACGAGCAGTACGTC.

This clonotype was observed many times. V is TRBV5-1 and J is TRBJ1-6; D gene ambiguous. Trimming took off 0 bases at V and 8 bases at J, with 12 bases between the two ends. Germline CDR1 SGHRS, CDR2 YFSETQ. The CDR3 contains 15 residues. CDR3 in amino acids: CASSLGGARYSPLHF. CDR3 sequence (DNA): TGCGCCAGCAGCTTGGGGGGAGCCCGGTATTCACCCCTCCACTTT.

The chain has TRBV6-2 or TRBV6-3 and TRBJ2-1; D is ambiguous. Germline loops: CDR1 MNHEY, CDR2 SVGEGT. Trimming removed 2 bases at V and 10 bases at J, with 9 bases between. This CDR3 has 12 residues. In DNA, the CDR3 is TGTGCCAGCAGTTACGGGCTGTGGGAGCAGTTCTTC. Amino acid sequence: CASSYGLWEQFF.

The rearrangement uses TRBV7-2 and TRBJ1-1; 7 bases line up with TRBD1. The CDR3 is 15 residues long. Per the germline V gene, CDR1 is SGHTA and CDR2 is FQGNSA. The V and J ends lost 3 bases and 1 base, in that order; junction bases with no gene match: 5. CDR3 protein: CASSFETGRNTEAFF. Here the CDR3 DNA reads TGTGCCAGCAGCTTTGAGACAGGGAGGAACACTGAAGCTTTCTTT.

The chain couples TRBV29-1 to TRBJ2-1; 8 bases agree with TRBD1. The length of the CDR3 is 12 residues. The trim removed 4 bases at V and 6 bases at J, leaving 2 bases unmatched. The germline V gene has CDR1 SQVTM and CDR2 ANQGSEA. The CDR3 loop is CSVVTGGNEQFF. For the CDR3, the DNA is TGCAGCGTTGTTACAGGGGGCAATGAGCAGTTCTTC.

The V and J genes are TRBV19 and TRBJ2-1, with a tentative D call TRBD1 (7 bases). Germline CDR1 is LNHDA and CDR2 is SQIVND (reference sequence). This CDR3 is built from 14 residues. The V and J ends lost 8 bases and 4 bases respectively, with 15 bases between them. As DNA, the CDR3 is TGTGCCAGTGACAGGGTCGGGGGATACAATGAGCAGTTCTTC. Residues: CASDRVGGYNEQFF.

The chain combines TRBV6-5 with TRBJ1-5; no definite D call. The CDR3 covers 14 residues. V lost 6 bases to trimming and J lost 4 bases, with 13 bases between them. Germline assignment: CDR1 MNHEY and CDR2 SVGAGI. The CDR3 nucleotides read TGTGCCAGCAGCGCCGGAATCACGAATCAGCCCCAGCATTTT. As protein: CASSAGITNQPQHF.

This CDR3 is CASWEGTNTEAFF. CDR3 sequence (DNA): TGTGCCAGCTGGGAGGGGACGAACACTGAAGCTTTCTTT. This rearrangement joins TRBV6-5 to TRBJ1-1; maybe TRBD1 (5 bases). Trimming took off 8 bases at V and 1 base at J, with 11 bases between the two ends. CDR3 length: 13 amino acids. The germline V gene encodes CDR1 MNHEY and CDR2 SVGAGI.

This clonotype has a handful of counts. The chain uses TRBV20-1 and TRBJ2-2; a possible D gene is TRBD1 (6 bases). This CDR3 region has 14 residues. V lost 6 bases and J lost 0, with 11 bases in between. Per the germline V gene, CDR1 is DFQATT and CDR2 is SNEGSKA (reference sequence). The DNA for the CDR3 is TGCAGTGCCCCGGGGACAACGAACACCGGGGAGCTGTTTTTT. Translated: CSAPGTTNTGELFF.

This clonotype was observed a few times. The chain couples TRBV6-5 to TRBJ1-1, with a weak D call TRBD1 (6 bases). Germline loops: CDR1 MNHEY, CDR2 SVGAGI. The CDR3 loop spans 13 amino acids. Trimming shortened V by 5 bases and J by 7 bases, and 14 bases separated the two germline ends. The CDR3 nucleotides read TGTGCCAGCAGTACCCGGGACAACTATGAAGCTTTCTTT. It specifies CASSTRDNYEAFF.

This chain connects TRBV21-1 to TRBJ1-2; the listed D gene, TRBD1, was not tested against the DNA. TRBV21-1 constitutes a pseudogene. This CDR3 contains 13 residues. As DNA, the CDR3 is TGTGCCAGCAGCAAGACAGACTCCTATGGCTACACCTTC. Amino acids: CASSKTDSYGYTF.

This clonotype showed up just a few times. This CDR3 reads CASSLEGGLTDTQYF. The CDR3 DNA reads as TGCGCCAGCAGCCTGGAAGGGGGCCTCACAGATACGCAGTATTTT. The rearrangement links TRBV5-1 to TRBJ2-3, with TRBD1 matching over 7 bases. CDR1 and CDR2 (germline): SGHRS, YFSETQ. The CDR3 extends over 15 amino acids. The J segment lost 2 bases and the V segment lost 4 bases, leaving 7 bases of the junction unmatched.

This clonotype was picked up a small number of times. V is TRBV12-3 or TRBV12-4 and J is TRBJ2-5; D is possibly TRBD1 (6 bases). V dropped 5 bases and J dropped 5 bases, with 12 bases sitting between them. This CDR3 is 13 amino acids long. The CDR3 DNA reads TGTGCCAGCAGTGACAGGAGGAGGGAGACCCAGTACTTC. Protein: CASSDRRRETQYF.

This clonotype appeared a few times. The CDR3 loop reads CASSPPGGGNEQFF. The CDR3 DNA reads as TGCGCCAGCAGCCCGCCCGGGGGAGGAAATGAGCAGTTCTTC. The rearrangement joins TRBV5-1 to TRBJ2-1; TRBD2 is a possible D gene (6 bases). Germline-derived CDR1 and CDR2 are SGHRS and YFSETQ. V was clipped by 4 bases and J by 7 bases, with 15 bases between them. This CDR3 region has 14 residues.

V usage is TRBV29-1 and J usage is TRBJ2-6, with D unresolved. The germline V gene has CDR1 SQVTM and CDR2 ANQGSEA. The ends were cut back, 3 bases at V and 3 bases at J, with 12 bases in the middle. The CDR3 runs 15 residues. The CDR3 region is CSVEGWTLGANVLTF. In nucleotides, the CDR3 is TGCAGCGTTGAGGGATGGACCCTTGGGGCCAACGTCCTGACTTTC.

The chain recombines TRBV10-1 with TRBJ1-1; D is unclear. From germline, CDR1 is WNHNN and CDR2 SYGVQD (reference sequence). The V gene lost 0 bases and the J gene lost 3 bases, with 5 bases spanning the gap. This CDR3 has 13 amino acids. The CDR3 region is CASSESGYTEAFF. The CDR3 coding sequence is TGCGCCAGCAGTGAGTCGGGTTACACTGAAGCTTTCTTT.

This clonotype was detected ten times or more. CDR3 amino acids: CASSWRPVSYEQYF. The CDR3 region has the DNA TGCGCCAGCAGCTGGAGACCCGTATCCTACGAGCAGTACTTC. The chain couples TRBV5-1 to TRBJ2-7; D call uncertain. V lost 3 bases to trimming and J lost 1 base, with 11 bases between them. Germline CDR1 and CDR2: SGHRS and YFSETQ. CDR3 size: 14 residues.

This chain links TRBV4-1 with TRBJ1-4; no clear D. Trimming shortened V by 4 bases and J by 7 bases, and 13 bases separated the two germline ends. CDR3 length: 14 residues. The germline gives CDR1 MGHRA, CDR2 YSYEKL. The CDR3: CASSLPATGEKLFF. In nucleotides, the CDR3 is TGCGCCAGCAGCCTGCCGGCCACGGGTGAAAAACTGTTTTTT.

This clonotype has a count of ten or more. V and J are TRBV24-1 and TRBJ1-5, with a possible D match to TRBD1 (6 bases). Germline V gene lookup returns CDR1 KGHDR and CDR2 SFDVKD. This CDR3 is 13 amino acids long. V was pared by 5 bases and J by 9 bases, with 13 bases between. This chain's CDR3 is CATSGIRGWPQHF. CDR3 sequence (DNA): TGTGCCACCAGTGGAATCAGGGGTTGGCCCCAGCATTTT.

This clonotype was picked up many times. The chain recombines TRBV6-2 or TRBV6-3 with TRBJ2-7; 7 bases match TRBD1. CDR1 is MNHEY and CDR2 is SVGEGT in the germline V gene. V lost 5 bases, J lost 4 bases, and 8 bases stayed unmatched. The CDR3 covers 14 residues. The CDR3 nucleotides are TGTGCCAGCAGTGGACAGGCCCAGGCTTACGAGCAGTACGTC. The encoded protein is CASSGQAQAYEQYV.

This clonotype was found a few times. The chain uses TRBV5-1 and TRBJ2-1; D is ambiguous. V lost 2 bases to trimming and J lost 8 bases, with 11 bases between them. Germline assignment: CDR1 SGHRS and CDR2 YFSETQ. CDR3 size: 13 residues. The DNA of the CDR3 is TGCGCCAGCAGCTTCCGAACCGACGATGAGCAGTTCTTC. It specifies CASSFRTDDEQFF.

This clonotype was found a few times. The gene calls are TRBV11-2 and TRBJ2-1; no clear D gene. Trimming left V 2 bases short and J 6 bases short, with 11 bases between. Germline assignment: CDR1 SGHAT and CDR2 FQNNGV. The CDR3 contains 14 residues. The CDR3 DNA follows: TGTGCCAGCAGCTTATCCCCAGGATTCAATGAGCAGTTCTTC. Translated, it gives CASSLSPGFNEQFF. Looking up the rest from reference TRBV11-2 and TRBJ2-1 gives the full variable domain: EAGVAQSPRYKIIEKRQSVAFWCNPISGHATLYWYQQILGQGPKLLIQFQNNGVVDDSQLPKDRFSAERLKGVDSTLKIQPAKLEDSAVYLCASSLSPGFNEQFFGPGTRLTVL.